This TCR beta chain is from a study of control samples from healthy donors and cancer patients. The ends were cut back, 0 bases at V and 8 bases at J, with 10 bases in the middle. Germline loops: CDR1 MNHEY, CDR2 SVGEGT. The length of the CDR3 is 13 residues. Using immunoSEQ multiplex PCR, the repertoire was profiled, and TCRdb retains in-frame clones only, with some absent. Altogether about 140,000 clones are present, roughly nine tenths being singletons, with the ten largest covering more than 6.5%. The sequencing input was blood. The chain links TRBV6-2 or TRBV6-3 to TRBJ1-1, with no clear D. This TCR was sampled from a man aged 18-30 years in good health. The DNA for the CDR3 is TGTGCCAGCAGTTACTCGAATGCCCCCGAAGCTTTCTTT. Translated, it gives CASSYSNAPEAFF.